Below, 27 T cell receptor beta chains from the same sample are listed, as sequenced in a study of beta chain features in type 1 diabetes. Study results and caveats: Shorter TCRB CDR3s, moderately but significantly so, marked every one of the four CD4+ subsets in Type 1 diabetes patients.

The authors reverse transcribed all of the isolated RNA, so sequencing captured expressed TCRB transcripts. Clones were read by immunoSEQ multiplex PCR, and TCRdb kept only the in-frame ones, dropping some. The sample has a few hundred thousand clones, around 22% seen once. No cognate antigen is known for these TCRs. The material sequenced was naive CD4+ T cells from blood. The receptors were gathered from a woman aged 25 to 39 with type 1 diabetes.

The V gene is TRBV28, the J gene TRBJ2-1, with D perhaps matching TRBD2 (5 bases). Germline CDR1 and CDR2: MDHEN and SYDVKM. V was pared by 6 bases and J by 0 bases, with 12 bases between. The CDR3 totals 15 residues. In DNA form, the CDR3 reads TGTGCCAGCAGGTCCTTTGGGAGCTCCTACAATGAGCAGTTCTTC. It specifies CASRSFGSSYNEQFF.

This chain uses TRBV4-2 with TRBJ2-7; weak D call: TRBD1 (5 bases). This CDR3 has 16 residues. CDR1 is LGHNA and CDR2 is YNFKEQ in the germline V gene. V gave up 2 bases and J gave up 2 bases, with 16 bases separating them. CDR3 nucleotides: TGTGCCAGCAGCCAACAGGGCCAGTTTAACCCCTACGAGCAGTACTTC. It is translated as CASSQQGQFNPYEQYF.

This clone appeared a few times. V usage is TRBV28 and J usage is TRBJ1-1, with 8 bases lining up with TRBD1. This CDR3 region has 13 residues. Germline CDR1 is MDHEN and CDR2 is SYDVKM. With 4 bases clipped from V and 9 bases from J, the junction kept 7 bases outside the gene matches. The CDR3 region has the DNA TGTGCCAGCAGTTCCTCCAGGGGGCCGAAAGCTTTCTTT. As protein: CASSSSRGPKAFF.

This clone was counted between two and nine times. V gene TRBV13 combines with J gene TRBJ2-7; tentative D call: TRBD1 (5 bases). Germline V lookup: CDR1 PRHDT, CDR2 FYEKMQ (reference sequence). V lost 2 bases and J lost 4, with 15 bases in between. CDR3 size: 15 residues. DNA of the CDR3: TGTGCCAGCAGCTTAAAGGGGCGGCCAGAGTACGAGCAGTACTTC. Its protein product is CASSLKGRPEYEQYF.

This clone was seen only a few times. The chain joins TRBV29-1 to TRBJ2-1; TRBD2 is a possible D gene (5 bases). This CDR3 has 16 amino acids. Germline V CDR1 and CDR2: SQVTM, ANQGSEA. With 6 bases removed from V and 0 bases from J, the gap between germline ends came to 18 bases. The DNA of the CDR3 is TGCAGCGTGGCCGGGATTCAATTGAGCTCCTACAATGAGCAGTTCTTC. Translation gives CSVAGIQLSSYNEQFF.

This clone has only a few counts. The chain employs TRBV9 and TRBJ2-1, with 8 bases fitting TRBD2. The CDR3 length is 15 residues. V dropped 0 bases and J dropped 5; count of bases not matched to a gene: 4. Per germline, CDR1 SGDLS and CDR2 YYNGEE. CDR3: CASSVAAGVDNEQFF. In DNA form, the CDR3 reads TGTGCCAGCAGCGTAGCAGCGGGAGTCGACAATGAGCAGTTCTTC.

This chain joins TRBV7-9 and TRBJ2-7; D may be TRBD1 (6 bases). This CDR3 is built from 13 residues. From germline, CDR1 is SEHNR and CDR2 FQNEAQ (reference sequence). The V end was cut by 5 bases, the J end by 5 bases, with 13 bases between. The CDR3 reads CASSLQGINEQYF. The CDR3 DNA reads as TGTGCCAGCAGCCTACAGGGTATCAACGAGCAGTACTTC. The whole variable domain, remainder taken from reference TRBV7-9 and TRBJ2-7, is DTGVSQNPRHKITKRGQNVTFRCDPISEHNRLYWYRQTLGQGPEFLTYFQNEAQLEKSRLLSDRFSAERPKGSFSTLEIQRTEQGDSAMYLCASSLQGINEQYFGPGTRLTVT.

The chain uses TRBV4-1 and TRBJ1-2; a possible D gene is TRBD1 (6 bases). The CDR3 runs 15 residues. Between the trimmed V and J ends, which lost 4 bases and 5 bases, there was a span of 17 bases. Germline V gene data show CDR1 as MGHRA and CDR2 as YSYEKL. CDR3 nucleotide sequence: TGCGCCAGCAGCCGACTGGGGGGGGCGCAATATGGCTACACCTTC. Translated: CASSRLGGAQYGYTF.

This clone was detected a few times. This CDR3 reads CSVSQNLGQETQYF. In DNA form, the CDR3 reads TGCAGCGTTTCACAGAACCTTGGTCAAGAGACCCAGTACTTC. The chain has TRBV29-1 and TRBJ2-5; D not certain. The V end lost 5 bases, the J end lost 2 bases, and 15 bases lay between the germline ends. The V gene's germline CDR1 is SQVTM and CDR2 ANQGSEA. This CDR3 is built from 14 residues.

This rearrangement joins TRBV29-1 to TRBJ2-5, with 9 bases that match TRBD1. The germline V gene has CDR1 SQVTM and CDR2 ANQGSEA. The CDR3 totals 14 residues. V was pared by 5 bases and J by 2 bases, with 6 bases of the junction left unmatched. As DNA, the CDR3 is TGCAGCGTTTTTCCGGACAGGGGTCAAGAGACCCAGTACTTC. Translated, it gives CSVFPDRGQETQYF. The whole variable domain, filled in from reference TRBV29-1 and TRBJ2-5, reads SAVISQKPSRDICQRGTSLTIQCQVDSQVTMMFWYRQQPGQSLTLIATANQGSEATYESGFVIDKFPISRPNLTFSTLTVSNMSPEDSSIYLCSVFPDRGQETQYFGPGTRLLVL.

This clone was detected only a few times. This rearrangement joins TRBV4-1 to TRBJ1-5, with a weak D call TRBD1 (6 bases). V lost 3 bases and J lost 3, with 15 bases in between. There are 16 residues in the CDR3. Per the germline V gene, CDR1 is MGHRA and CDR2 is YSYEKL. CDR3 coding DNA: TGCGCCAGCAGCCAGCTCAGGGGTTGGAACAATCAGCCCCAGCATTTT. The encoded protein is CASSQLRGWNNQPQHF.

The rearrangement uses TRBV2 and TRBJ1-3; D may be TRBD1 (6 bases). With 5 bases removed from V and 2 bases from J, the gap between germline ends came to 7 bases. Germline V gene lookup returns CDR1 SNHLY and CDR2 FYNNEI. This CDR3 has 13 residues. The CDR3 sequence is CASSQGTGNTIYF. In DNA form, the CDR3 reads TGTGCCAGCAGTCAGGGGACTGGAAACACCATATATTTT.

In this sample, this clone turned up a few times. The chain links TRBV4-1 to TRBJ2-5; 10 bases fit TRBD1. The germline CDR1 and CDR2 sequences are MGHRA and YSYEKL. The CDR3 loop spans 15 amino acids. With V trimmed by 5 bases and J by 5 bases, 8 bases remained unmatched. The CDR3 protein is CASSRGQGISETQYF. Written as DNA, the CDR3 is TGCGCCAGCAGCAGGGGACAGGGGATATCGGAGACCCAGTACTTC.

The chain carries TRBV5-1 and TRBJ2-5; tentatively, D is TRBD1 (6 bases). CDR1 and CDR2 (germline): SGHRS, YFSETQ. V lost 5 bases and J lost 5, with 10 bases in between. CDR3 length: 12 amino acids. As DNA, the CDR3 is TGCGCCAGCAGGAGAACAGGGGAGACCCAGTACTTC. It translates to CASRRTGETQYF.

This clone was observed a handful of times. The chain recombines TRBV5-1 with TRBJ2-1, with 11 positions matching TRBD2. The germline CDR1 and CDR2 sequences are SGHRS and YFSETQ. The CDR3 is 16 amino acids. V dropped 2 bases and J dropped 0; count of bases not matched to a gene: 1. The CDR3 bases are TGCGCCAGCAGCTTTACTAGCGGGAGCTCCTACAATGAGCAGTTCTTC. Translating it yields CASSFTSGSSYNEQFF.

Only a few counts were recorded for this clone. The chain links TRBV2 to TRBJ2-1; 14 bases line up with TRBD2. The CDR3 spans 14 residues. From germline, CDR1 is SNHLY and CDR2 FYNNEI. J lost 8 bases, V lost 6 bases, and 3 bases had no gene match. The CDR3 DNA reads TGTGCCAGCAGGGGACTAGCGGGAGTGGATGAGCAGTTCTTC. It yields the protein CASRGLAGVDEQFF.

The chain employs TRBV29-1 and TRBJ2-7; TRBD1 agrees at 10 bases. J lost 0 bases, V lost 1 base, and 3 bases had no gene match. Germline lookup yields CDR1 SQVTM and CDR2 ANQGSEA. CDR3 length: 15 residues. CDR3 protein: CSVEGGQGSSYEQYF. Here the CDR3 DNA reads TGCAGCGTTGAAGGGGGACAGGGGAGCTCCTACGAGCAGTACTTC.

The genes are TRBV30 and TRBJ2-7; weak D call: TRBD2 (6 bases). The CDR3 loop spans 13 amino acids. Germline CDR1 and CDR2: GTSNPN and SVGIG (reference sequence). Trimming left V 4 bases short and J 1 base short, with 11 bases between. In nucleotides, the CDR3 is TGTGCCTGGAACGGGAGAGGTTCCTACGAGCAGTACTTC. This translates into CAWNGRGSYEQYF. Based on the CDR3 plus reference TRBV30 and TRBJ2-7, the full variable domain is SQTIHQWPATLVQPVGSPLSLECTVEGTSNPNLYWYRQAAGRGLQLLFYSVGIGQISSEVPQNLSASRPQDRQFILSSKKLLLSDSGFYLCAWNGRGSYEQYFGPGTRLTVT.

This clone was counted between two and nine times. This chain links TRBV7-2 with TRBJ2-7; TRBD2 aligns across 9 bases. The V gene's germline CDR1 is SGHTA and CDR2 FQGNSA. V shed 5 bases and J 8 bases; nucleotides not matched to a gene: 4. The CDR3 is made up of 12 amino acids. The CDR3 sequence: CASSSSSGKQYF. The CDR3 DNA reads as TGTGCCAGCAGCAGTTCTAGCGGGAAGCAGTACTTC.

The chain links TRBV7-9 to TRBJ1-1, with D tentatively TRBD1 (6 bases). The CDR3 runs to 14 residues. Germline V gene data show CDR1 as SEHNR and CDR2 as FQNEAQ (reference sequence). V shed 2 bases and J shed 1 base, with 8 bases lying between them. The CDR3, as DNA: TGTGCCAGCAGCTTAAGACAGGAGAACACTGAAGCTTTCTTT. It specifies CASSLRQENTEAFF.

This chain links TRBV5-6 with TRBJ1-1; TRBD1 might be the D (5 bases). CDR1 is SGHDT and CDR2 is YYEEEE in the germline V gene. This CDR3 contains 15 residues. The ends were cut back, 0 bases at V and 0 bases at J, with 9 bases in the middle. CDR3 sequence: CASSLVGQLNTEAFF. In DNA form, the CDR3 reads TGTGCCAGCAGCTTGGTGGGGCAGTTGAACACTGAAGCTTTCTTT.

There are a few counts of this clone. The V call is TRBV2, the J call TRBJ2-6; 8 bases line up with TRBD2. CDR3 length: 20 amino acids. From germline, CDR1 is SNHLY and CDR2 FYNNEI. V lost 6 bases to trimming and J lost 0 bases; unmatched junction nucleotides: 16. The CDR3 DNA reads as TGTGCCAGCAGCGGAAACGAATACGGGGGGGGGCTCTCTGGGGCCAACGTCCTGACTTTC. This encodes CASSGNEYGGGLSGANVLTF.

The CDR3 reads CAWSMGQVTYEQYF. CDR3 in DNA: TGTGCCTGGAGTATGGGACAGGTAACCTACGAGCAGTACTTC. V usage is TRBV30 and J usage is TRBJ2-7, with 8 bases identical to TRBD1. The V and J ends lost 2 bases and 2 bases, in that order; junction bases with no gene match: 5. The CDR3 is 14 amino acids. Germline CDR1 reads GTSNPN; CDR2 reads SVGIG (reference sequence).

The gene calls are TRBV7-8 and TRBJ1-2; a weak D match, TRBD1 (5 bases). Germline CDR1 reads SGHVS; CDR2 reads FQNEAQ. V was pared by 3 bases and J by 8 bases, with 10 bases between. This CDR3 is built from 12 residues. The CDR3 sequence is CASSLQGTGYTF. The CDR3 DNA sequence: TGTGCCAGCAGCTTGCAGGGCACGGGCTACACCTTC.

This clone was detected a few times. Other nucleotide sequences in the sample specify the same CDR3. The V gene is TRBV7-9, the J gene TRBJ2-3; 7 bases are a match to TRBD1. The CDR3 is 15 residues long. Germline lookup yields CDR1 SEHNR and CDR2 FQNEAQ (reference sequence). J gave up 2 bases and V 3 bases, and 5 bases lay outside the gene matches. As DNA, the CDR3 is TGTGCCAGCAGCTTTCCGACAGGGTACACAGATACGCAGTATTTT. It codes for CASSFPTGYTDTQYF.

The chain carries TRBV4-1 and TRBJ2-7; 11 bases agree with TRBD2. There are 16 residues in the CDR3. The germline CDR1 and CDR2 sequences are MGHRA and YSYEKL. V lost 0 bases, J lost 3 bases, and 4 bases stayed unmatched. CDR3 nucleotide sequence: TGCGCCAGCAGCCAAGAATGGGGGACTAGCGGCTACGAGCAGTACTTC. It is translated as CASSQEWGTSGYEQYF.

A few counts support this clone. V is TRBV4-1 and J is TRBJ2-6; 7 nucleotides align to TRBD1. The CDR3 spans 18 residues. Looked up from germline, CDR1 is MGHRA and CDR2 is YSYEKL. Trimming at V came to 3 bases and at J to 2 bases, leaving 10 bases not matched to a gene. The CDR3 DNA sequence: TGCGCCAGCAGCCAGGACCGGGACAGACCTCCTGGGGCCAACGTCCTGACTTTC. Amino acids: CASSQDRDRPPGANVLTF.